This is a list of T cell receptor beta chains from one sample in a study of T cells in Graves' hyperthyroidism and ophthalmopathy. TCRdb reanalysed the multiplex PCR reads using MiXCR and keeps one entry per CDR3 protein. This sample carries approximately 430,000 distinct CDR3 sequences, roughly 15% of them seen once, and the ten largest clones take about 13%. Sequencing was done on a sample of blood. Receptors originate from a man younger than 35 with Graves' ophthalmopathy. Each CDR3 is given with its conserved first and last residue. The D gene is left open where the match is weak. The size of a clone is reported for some rows only, either as once, few or many, or as a class for expanded clones.

TRBD2	-	15	TRBV4-2	TRBJ2-2	CASSGVAGAVGELFF	TGTGCCAGCAGCGGAGTAGCGGGAGCAGTCGGGGAGCTGTTTTTT
-	few	13	TRBV12-3/TRBV12-4	TRBJ2-1	CASFQGSYNEQFF	TGTGCCAGCTTCCAGGGCTCCTACAATGAGCAGTTCTTC
-	few	12	TRBV19	TRBJ1-1	CASIQAPTEAFF	TGTGCCAGTATACAGGCACCCACTGAAGCTTTCTTT
-	few	11	TRBV6-5	TRBJ1-1	CASSYRDSAFF	TGTGCCAGCAGTTACAGGGACTCAGCTTTCTTT
TRBD1	many	15	TRBV27	TRBJ2-5	CASSSATGGEETQYF	TGTGCCAGCAGTTCCGCGACAGGGGGAGAGGAGACCCAGTACTTC
TRBD1	many	21	TRBV11-3	TRBJ2-1	CASSLDPLEGAHKQFYNEQFF	TGTGCCAGCAGCTTAGATCCCCTCGAGGGGGCCCATAAGCAATTCTACAATGAGCAGTTCTTC
-	few	11	TRBV27	TRBJ2-7	CASRERYEQYF	TGTGCCAGCAGGGAGCGGTACGAGCAGTACTTC
-	-	13	TRBV15	TRBJ1-3	CATSADRGNTIYF	TGTGCCACCAGCGCCGACAGGGGAAACACCATATATTTT
TRBD1	many	16	TRBV20-1	TRBJ1-1	CSARDRGPGSVTEAFF	TGCAGTGCTAGAGATAGGGGGCCCGGGAGCGTCACTGAAGCTTTCTTT
-	many	13	TRBV11-3	TRBJ2-5	CASSFGRLETQYF	TGTGCCAGCAGCTTTGGGCGGCTTGAGACCCAGTACTTC
-	-	13	TRBV19	TRBJ2-1	CARSLRTYNEQFF	TGTGCCAGGAGTTTGCGCACGTACAATGAGCAGTTCTTC
TRBD1	many	17	TRBV4-1	TRBJ1-5	CASSRKQGEVGNQPQHF	TGCGCCAGCAGCCGAAAACAGGGGGAAGTTGGCAATCAGCCCCAGCATTTT
TRBD2	-	16	TRBV10-3	TRBJ2-5	CAISEPGLAGDETQYF	TGTGCCATCAGTGAGCCGGGACTAGCGGGTGATGAGACCCAGTACTTC